The 27 T cell receptor beta chains given below trace back to one sample, sequenced in a study of shared clonotypes between healthy human individuals. Some clones are missing from TCRdb's copy, which holds only in-frame ones; the method was immunoSEQ multiplex PCR. Of roughly 650,000 clones detected, approximately 97% appear once; the ten largest clones hold approximately 0.057%. Sequences were obtained from naive CD4+ T cells sorted from blood. This sample's subset: CD45RA+ positively selected. These receptors were collected from a woman aged 30 to 39 in good health.

V is TRBV7-2 and J is TRBJ1-5; D remains ambiguous. Germline V lookup: CDR1 SGHTA, CDR2 FQGNSA. V was pared by 5 bases and J by 7 bases, with 12 bases between. The CDR3 is made up of 13 amino acids. CDR3 sequence reads: CASSHYPGQPQHF. The CDR3 nucleotides are TGTGCCAGCAGCCATTACCCGGGGCAGCCCCAGCATTTT.

The V call is TRBV4-1, the J call TRBJ1-4; the D is unclear. The CDR3 is made up of 14 amino acids. V dropped 1 base and J dropped 7 bases, with 10 bases sitting between them. Germline V CDR1 and CDR2: MGHRA, YSYEKL. The chain's CDR3 is CASSQVVWGEKLFF. Written as DNA, the CDR3 is TGCGCCAGCAGCCAAGTGGTGTGGGGTGAAAAACTGTTTTTT.

The gene calls are TRBV30 and TRBJ2-4; D may be TRBD2 (6 bases). Germline assignment: CDR1 GTSNPN and CDR2 SVGIG (reference sequence). V dropped 2 bases and J dropped 7 bases, with 15 bases sitting between them. The CDR3 runs to 14 residues. The CDR3 region is CAWSSGDLGNIQYF. CDR3 sequence (DNA): TGTGCCTGGAGTTCGGGGGACCTTGGGAACATTCAGTACTTC.

The chain recombines TRBV27 with TRBJ2-2, with a possible D match to TRBD2 (5 bases). Germline CDR1 and CDR2: MNHEY and SMNVEV (reference sequence). The germline V and J ends were trimmed by 5 bases and 7 bases, with 11 bases remaining between them. This CDR3 region has 13 residues. The CDR3 loop reads CASSRTSSGELFF. CDR3 DNA sequence: TGTGCCAGCAGTCGGACTTCAAGCGGGGAGCTGTTTTTT.

This clone came up once. This chain uses TRBV28 with TRBJ2-1; D is tentatively TRBD1 or TRBD2 (5 bases each). V gave up 1 base and J gave up 12 bases, with 22 bases separating them. The CDR3 has 16 residues. Germline assignment: CDR1 MDHEN and CDR2 SYDVKM. The CDR3 bases are TGTGCCAGCAGTTTATATGAACAGGCCTCCGGGGTCGGGCAGTTCTTC. This gives the protein CASSLYEQASGVGQFF.

The rearrangement joins TRBV5-5 to TRBJ2-1, with D perhaps TRBD2 (6 bases). The V end was cut by 4 bases, the J end by 4 bases, with 9 bases between. In germline, CDR1 is SGHKS, CDR2 YYEKEE (reference sequence). This CDR3 comprises 13 residues. Written as DNA, the CDR3 is TGTGCCAGCAGCAAGCGGGCTTACAATGAGCAGTTCTTC. It translates to CASSKRAYNEQFF.

The rearrangement joins TRBV18 to TRBJ2-2, with D possibly being TRBD1 (6 bases). Trimming shortened V by 6 bases and J by 6 bases, and 14 bases separated the two germline ends. Germline loops: CDR1 KGHSH, CDR2 LQKENI. There are 14 residues in the CDR3. This chain's CDR3 is CASSEQGGPGELFF. The CDR3 DNA follows: TGTGCCAGCTCTGAACAGGGCGGACCCGGGGAGCTGTTTTTT.

This sequence joins TRBV30 and TRBJ1-3, with D uncertain. V was cut by 0 bases and J by 3 bases, with 6 bases left in between. This CDR3 region has 13 residues. Germline V lookup: CDR1 GTSNPN, CDR2 SVGIG (reference sequence). The CDR3 loop is CAWSVRVGNTIYF. The CDR3 DNA follows: TGTGCCTGGAGTGTACGGGTTGGAAACACCATATATTTT.

This chain uses TRBV9 with TRBJ2-5; 14 nucleotides agree with TRBD2. V shed 4 bases and J 4 bases; nucleotides not matched to a gene: 9. CDR3 length: 17 amino acids. The V gene's germline CDR1 is SGDLS and CDR2 YYNGEE. The DNA of the CDR3 is TGTGCCAGCAGCTCAGGGACTAGCGGGAGTCGGGGAGAGACCCAGTACTTC. Its protein is CASSSGTSGSRGETQYF.

With respect to this clone: This same CDR3 is encoded by further DNA sequences in the sample. The rearrangement joins TRBV2 to TRBJ2-2, with 8 bases lining up with TRBD1. The germline V gene encodes CDR1 SNHLY and CDR2 FYNNEI. V was pared by 7 bases and J by 4 bases, with 8 bases of the junction left unmatched. The CDR3 runs 15 residues. In nucleotides, the CDR3 is TGTGCCAGCAAGAGACAGGGGTCGGGCACCGGGGAGCTGTTTTTT. As protein: CASKRQGSGTGELFF.

The gene calls are TRBV28 and TRBJ2-5; the match to TRBD2 covers 7 bases. The CDR3 consists of 15 residues. Germline assignment: CDR1 MDHEN and CDR2 SYDVKM. With 3 bases clipped from V and 1 base from J, the junction kept 5 bases outside the gene matches. CDR3 protein: CASSFGGRVQETQYF. The CDR3 DNA reads as TGTGCCAGCAGTTTTGGGGGGAGGGTCCAAGAGACCCAGTACTTC.

This chain connects TRBV11-3 to TRBJ2-1; 11 bases agree with TRBD2. The V segment lost 4 bases and the J segment 7 bases; nucleotides outside the gene matches: 12. CDR1 and CDR2 from the germline V gene are SGHNT and YENEEA. CDR3 length equals 17 residues. CDR3 sequence: CASSSTWASGRRNEQFF. The CDR3 nucleotides are TGTGCCAGCAGCTCAACATGGGCTAGCGGGAGGCGAAATGAGCAGTTCTTC.

This rearrangement joins TRBV19 to TRBJ1-4; no reliable D call. Germline values: CDR1 LNHDA, CDR2 SQIVND (reference sequence). V lost 5 bases, J lost 2 bases, and 6 bases lay in between. The CDR3 is 13 residues long. This CDR3 reads CASSGLTNEKLFF. The CDR3 nucleotides read TGTGCCAGTAGTGGCCTTACTAATGAAAAACTGTTTTTT.

This chain links TRBV5-1 with TRBJ2-1; D not certain. Germline V gene lookup returns CDR1 SGHRS and CDR2 YFSETQ. V gave up 4 bases and J gave up 10 bases, with 12 bases separating them. The CDR3 totals 12 residues. CDR3 in amino acids: CASSVPAGEQFF. CDR3 nucleotide sequence: TGCGCCAGCAGCGTCCCGGCCGGAGAGCAGTTCTTC.

This chain connects TRBV5-1 to TRBJ2-2, with D possibly matching TRBD1 (5 bases). V was pared by 3 bases and J by 2 bases, with 20 bases between. The CDR3 length is 18 residues. Germline V gene data show CDR1 as SGHRS and CDR2 as YFSETQ. Here the CDR3 DNA reads TGCGCCAGCAGCTCCCCCAGACAGATTGAATTCAACACCGGGGAGCTGTTTTTT. Amino acid sequence: CASSSPRQIEFNTGELFF.

The chain employs TRBV9 and TRBJ2-5, with a weak D call TRBD1 (6 bases). Per the germline V gene, CDR1 is SGDLS and CDR2 is YYNGEE. Trimming took off 0 bases at V and 5 bases at J, with 11 bases between the two ends. The CDR3 totals 14 residues. The chain's CDR3 is CASSVAGTIETQYF. CDR3 in DNA: TGTGCCAGCAGCGTAGCCGGGACAATCGAGACCCAGTACTTC.

The chain combines TRBV11-3 with TRBJ2-1, with D unclear. This CDR3 has 14 residues. The germline gives CDR1 SGHNT, CDR2 YENEEA. Trimming removed 1 base from V and 7 bases from J, with 11 bases in between. DNA for the CDR3: TGTGCCAGCAGCTTAGGGGTGGCTTCGAATGAGCAGTTCTTC. Residues: CASSLGVASNEQFF.

This clone has just one count. This chain uses TRBV4-1 with TRBJ1-1; D is unclear. This CDR3 contains 13 residues. Germline V gene sequence: CDR1 MGHRA, CDR2 YSYEKL. Trimming removed 0 bases from V and 3 bases from J, with 5 bases in between. The CDR3 nucleotides are TGCGCCAGCAGCCAAGAGGGTTACACTGAAGCTTTCTTT. Translation: CASSQEGYTEAFF.

This sequence joins TRBV5-1 and TRBJ2-2; TRBD1 matches at 9 bases. Germline-derived CDR1 and CDR2 are SGHRS and YFSETQ. The CDR3 length is 17 residues. V lost 5 bases, J lost 6 bases, and 14 bases stayed unmatched. The CDR3 sequence: CASRQPAGQGTPGELFF. CDR3 sequence (DNA): TGCGCCAGCAGACAACCCGCGGGACAGGGCACCCCCGGGGAGCTGTTTTTT.

V gene TRBV28 combines with J gene TRBJ2-7; D might be TRBD1 or TRBD2, each matching 5 bases. Trimming removed 5 bases from V and 3 bases from J, with 17 bases in between. The CDR3 spans 15 residues. Germline V gene sequence: CDR1 MDHEN, CDR2 SYDVKM. The CDR3 nucleotides read TGTGCCAGCAGTCACCCGCAGGGAGCCAACTACGAGCAGTACTTC. Encoded protein: CASSHPQGANYEQYF.

The J gene is TRBJ2-2, the V gene TRBV23-1; TRBD1 agrees at 12 bases. TRBV23-1 is labeled an ORF, and its function is uncertain. This CDR3 contains 17 residues. Trimming at V came to 0 bases and at J to 5 bases, leaving 4 bases not matched to a gene. In DNA, the CDR3 is TGCGCCAGCAGTCAATCTAAGGGACAGGGGGCAACCGGGGAGCTGTTTTTT. It translates to CASSQSKGQGATGELFF.

This clone was counted between two and nine times. The chain joins TRBV2 to TRBJ1-5; TRBD1 aligns across 7 bases. There are 14 residues in the CDR3. CDR1 is SNHLY and CDR2 is FYNNEI in the germline V gene. With 6 bases clipped from V and 7 bases from J, the junction kept 9 bases outside the gene matches. The CDR3 sequence is CASRGDSVSQPQHF. The CDR3 DNA reads TGTGCCAGCAGGGGGGACAGTGTTTCCCAGCCCCAGCATTTT.

The rearrangement joins TRBV10-3 to TRBJ2-7; 10 bases line up with TRBD1. This CDR3 has 14 amino acids. CDR1 is ENHRY and CDR2 is SYGVKD in the germline V gene. V trimming: 6 bases; J trimming: 1 base; junction bases outside the gene matches: 3. The CDR3 reads CAISWTGGSYEQYF. The CDR3 bases are TGTGCCATCAGCTGGACAGGGGGTTCCTACGAGCAGTACTTC.

The chain joins TRBV18 to TRBJ2-1, with D hard to call. The germline V gene encodes CDR1 KGHSH and CDR2 LQKENI. Trimming stripped 3 bases from V and 3 bases from J, with 21 bases between. CDR3 size: 18 residues. CDR3 loop: CASSPLGIAAASYNEQFF. In nucleotides, the CDR3 is TGTGCCAGCTCACCCCTCGGTATCGCGGCGGCCAGCTACAATGAGCAGTTCTTC.

V gene TRBV5-6 combines with J gene TRBJ2-5; 8 positions agree with TRBD2. The J call is in doubt because the DNA end fits TRBJ2-7 better. In germline, CDR1 is SGHDT, CDR2 YYEEEE. This CDR3 is 16 amino acids long. CDR3 region: CASSWPAGEGCYEQYF. CDR3 nucleotide sequence: TGTGCCAGCAGCTGGCCAGCGGGAGAGGGCTGTTACGAGCAGTACTTC.

The chain employs TRBV9 and TRBJ2-3, with D maybe TRBD2 (6 bases). With 0 bases removed from V and 0 bases from J, the gap between germline ends came to 14 bases. This CDR3 spans 17 amino acids. CDR1 is SGDLS, CDR2 YYNGEE, per germline. CDR3 DNA: TGTGCCAGCAGCGTAGTTGGCGGGGAACCCAGCACAGATACGCAGTATTTT. Protein: CASSVVGGEPSTDTQYF.

The J gene is TRBJ2-3, the V gene TRBV5-1, with D unclear. In germline, CDR1 is SGHRS, CDR2 YFSETQ. CDR3 length equals 15 residues. Trimming removed 2 bases from V and 0 bases from J, with 10 bases in between. This CDR3 reads CASSFNARSTDTQYF. The CDR3 nucleotides read TGCGCCAGCAGCTTTAATGCCCGCAGCACAGATACGCAGTATTTT.